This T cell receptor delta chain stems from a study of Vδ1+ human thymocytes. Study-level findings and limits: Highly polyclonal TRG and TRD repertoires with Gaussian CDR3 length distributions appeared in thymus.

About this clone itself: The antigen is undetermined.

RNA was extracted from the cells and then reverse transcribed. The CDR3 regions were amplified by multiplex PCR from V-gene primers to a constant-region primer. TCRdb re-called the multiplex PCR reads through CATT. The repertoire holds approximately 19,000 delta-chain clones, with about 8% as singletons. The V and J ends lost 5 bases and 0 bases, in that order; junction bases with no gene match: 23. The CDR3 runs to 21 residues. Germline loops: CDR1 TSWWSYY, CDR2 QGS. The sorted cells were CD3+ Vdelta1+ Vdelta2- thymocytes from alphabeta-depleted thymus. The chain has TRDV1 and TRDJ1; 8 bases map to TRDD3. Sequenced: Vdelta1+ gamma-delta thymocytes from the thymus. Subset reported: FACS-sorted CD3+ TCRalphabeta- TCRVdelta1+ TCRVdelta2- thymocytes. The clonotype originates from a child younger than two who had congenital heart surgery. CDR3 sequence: CALGSSSTLRWGIIHTDKLIF. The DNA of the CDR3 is TGTGCTCTTGGGTCTTCCTCTACTCTAAGGTGGGGGATTATCCACACCGATAAACTCATCTTT.